The clone carrying this T cell receptor (beta chain) was counted at least ten times. Its antigen is unidentified. The data were taken from a study of T cells in Graves' hyperthyroidism and ophthalmopathy. Notes on the study in general: Ophthalmopathy was identified by the model a median approximately six months ahead of onset. Blood samples included most of the expanded thyroid clonotypes exceeding 0.001.

Germline CDR1 SGHTA, CDR2 FQGNSA. V lost 5 bases and J 11 bases, leaving 21 bases between the germline ends. The CDR3 runs 14 residues. Amplified TCR beta CDR3 regions derived from RNA transcripts. A set of HTBI primers served as the primers for a first-round RT-PCR of the TCR CDR3. One entry per CDR3 protein, called by TCRdb with MiXCR from the multiplex PCR reads. The data show hundreds of thousands of distinct CDR3 sequences, 35% seen once. Diagnoses were made from clinical symptoms, serum measures (thyroxine and TRAb), thyroid ultrasound and orbital computed tomography. Fresh peripheral blood, 10 ml, yielded the PBMCs.

The gene calls are TRBV7-2 and TRBJ1-1, with a weak D call TRBD1 (5 bases). Material: blood. This receptor was identified in a woman aged 40 to 50 with Graves' hyperthyroidism. The CDR3 spells CASSAYSGLRGAFF. The CDR3 region has the DNA TGTGCCAGCAGCGCATACTCAGGGCTTCGAGGGGCTTTCTTT.